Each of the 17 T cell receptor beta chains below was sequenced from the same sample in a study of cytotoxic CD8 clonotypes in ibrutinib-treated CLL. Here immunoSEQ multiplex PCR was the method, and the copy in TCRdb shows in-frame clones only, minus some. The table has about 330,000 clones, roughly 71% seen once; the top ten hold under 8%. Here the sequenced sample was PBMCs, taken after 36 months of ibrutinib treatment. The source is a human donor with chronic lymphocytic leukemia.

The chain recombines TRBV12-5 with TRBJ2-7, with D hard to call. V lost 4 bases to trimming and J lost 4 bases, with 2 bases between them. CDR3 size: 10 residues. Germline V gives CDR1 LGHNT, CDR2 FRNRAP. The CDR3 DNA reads TGTGCTAGTGGTTCTTACGAGCAGTACTTC. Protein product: CASGSYEQYF.

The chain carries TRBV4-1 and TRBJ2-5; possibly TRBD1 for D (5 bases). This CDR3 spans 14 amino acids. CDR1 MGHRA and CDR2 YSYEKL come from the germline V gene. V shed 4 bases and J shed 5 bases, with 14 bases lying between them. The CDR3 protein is CASSPGSGLETQYF. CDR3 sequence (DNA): TGCGCCAGCAGCCCAGGATCAGGGTTGGAGACCCAGTACTTC.

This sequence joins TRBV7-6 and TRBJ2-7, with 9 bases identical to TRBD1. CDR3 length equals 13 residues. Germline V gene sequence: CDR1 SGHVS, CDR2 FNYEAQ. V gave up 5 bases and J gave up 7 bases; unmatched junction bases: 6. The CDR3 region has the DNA TGTGCCAGCAGCCTACAGGGGGCGGGAGAGCAGTACTTC. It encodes CASSLQGAGEQYF.

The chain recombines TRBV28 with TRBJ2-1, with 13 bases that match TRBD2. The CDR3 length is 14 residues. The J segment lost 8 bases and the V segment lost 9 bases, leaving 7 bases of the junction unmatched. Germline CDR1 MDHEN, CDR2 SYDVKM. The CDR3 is CASGGLAGRDEQFF. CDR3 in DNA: TGTGCCAGTGGGGGACTAGCGGGAAGGGATGAGCAGTTCTTC.

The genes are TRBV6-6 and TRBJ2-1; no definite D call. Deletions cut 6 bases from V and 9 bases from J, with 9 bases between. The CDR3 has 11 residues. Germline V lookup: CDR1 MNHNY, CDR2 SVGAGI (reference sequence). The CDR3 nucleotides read TGTGCCAGCAGGGAAATCATTGAGCAGTTCTTC. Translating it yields CASREIIEQFF.

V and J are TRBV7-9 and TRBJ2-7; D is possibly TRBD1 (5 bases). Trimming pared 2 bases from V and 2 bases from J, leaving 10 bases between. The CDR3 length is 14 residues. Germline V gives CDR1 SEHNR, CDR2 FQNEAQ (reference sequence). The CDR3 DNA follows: TGTGCCAGCAGCTTAATGCAGGGCACCTACGAGCAGTACTTC. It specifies CASSLMQGTYEQYF.

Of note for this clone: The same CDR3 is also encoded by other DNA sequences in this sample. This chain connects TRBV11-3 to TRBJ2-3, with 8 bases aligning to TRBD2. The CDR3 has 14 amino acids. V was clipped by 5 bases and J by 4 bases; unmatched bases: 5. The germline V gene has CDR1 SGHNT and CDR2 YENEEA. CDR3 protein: CASSPLAGSDTQYF. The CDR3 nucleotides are TGTGCCAGCAGCCCCCTAGCGGGTTCAGATACGCAGTATTTT.

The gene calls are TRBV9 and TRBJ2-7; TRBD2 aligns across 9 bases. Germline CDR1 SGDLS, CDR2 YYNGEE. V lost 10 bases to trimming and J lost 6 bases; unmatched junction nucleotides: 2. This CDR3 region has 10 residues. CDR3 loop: CARRGGEQYF. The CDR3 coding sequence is TGTGCCCGGCGGGGGGGCGAGCAGTACTTC.

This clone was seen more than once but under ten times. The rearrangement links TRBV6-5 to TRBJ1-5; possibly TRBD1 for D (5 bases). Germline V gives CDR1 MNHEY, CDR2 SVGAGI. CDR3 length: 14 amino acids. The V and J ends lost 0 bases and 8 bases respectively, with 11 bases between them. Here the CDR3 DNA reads TGTGCCAGCAGTTACTCAGGCGGGGGTGAGCCCCAGCATTTT. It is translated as CASSYSGGGEPQHF.

This CDR3 reads CASSPRDRAEQYF. The CDR3 nucleotides are TGCGCCAGCAGTCCCCGGGACAGGGCCGAGCAGTACTTC. The chain employs TRBV23-1 and TRBJ2-7, with 9 bases that match TRBD1. TRBV23-1 is identified as an open reading frame with a role that is uncertain. J was trimmed by 6 bases and V by 4 bases; bases with no gene match: 4. The CDR3 is 13 residues long.

This CDR3 reads CASSADRRFTTMNTEAFF. Written as DNA, the CDR3 is TGTGCCAGCAGCGCAGACAGACGATTTACAACAATGAACACTGAAGCTTTCTTT. V and J are TRBV7-9 and TRBJ1-1; D possibly corresponds to TRBD1 (5 bases). Trimming left V 5 bases short and J 0 bases short, with 22 bases between. The CDR3 consists of 18 residues. Per the germline V gene, CDR1 is SEHNR and CDR2 is FQNEAQ (reference sequence).

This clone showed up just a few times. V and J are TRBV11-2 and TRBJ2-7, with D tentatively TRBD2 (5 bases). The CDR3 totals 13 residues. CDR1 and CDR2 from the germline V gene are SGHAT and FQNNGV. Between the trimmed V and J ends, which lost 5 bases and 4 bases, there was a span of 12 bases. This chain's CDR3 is CASSISGEYEQYF. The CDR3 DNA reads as TGTGCCAGCAGCATTTCCGGGGAGTACGAGCAGTACTTC.

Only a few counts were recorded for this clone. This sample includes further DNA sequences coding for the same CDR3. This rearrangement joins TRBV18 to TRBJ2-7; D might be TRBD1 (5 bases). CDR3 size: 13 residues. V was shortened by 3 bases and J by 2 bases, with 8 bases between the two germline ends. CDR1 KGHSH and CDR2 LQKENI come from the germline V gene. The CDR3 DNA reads TGTGCCAGCTCACCTACAGGCCCCTACGAGCAGTACTTC. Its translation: CASSPTGPYEQYF.

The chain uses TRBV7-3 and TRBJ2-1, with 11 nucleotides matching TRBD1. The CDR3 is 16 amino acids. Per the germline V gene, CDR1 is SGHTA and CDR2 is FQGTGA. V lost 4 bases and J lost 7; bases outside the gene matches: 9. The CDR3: CASSSPGQGARNEQFF. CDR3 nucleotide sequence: TGTGCCAGCAGCTCCCCAGGACAGGGGGCGCGGAATGAGCAGTTCTTC.

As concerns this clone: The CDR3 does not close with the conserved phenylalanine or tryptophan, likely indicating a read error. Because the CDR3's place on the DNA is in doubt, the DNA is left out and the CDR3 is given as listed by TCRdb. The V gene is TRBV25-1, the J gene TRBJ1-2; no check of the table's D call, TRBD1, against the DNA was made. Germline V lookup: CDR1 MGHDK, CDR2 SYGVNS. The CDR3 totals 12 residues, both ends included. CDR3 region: CASKPPGTGSLP.

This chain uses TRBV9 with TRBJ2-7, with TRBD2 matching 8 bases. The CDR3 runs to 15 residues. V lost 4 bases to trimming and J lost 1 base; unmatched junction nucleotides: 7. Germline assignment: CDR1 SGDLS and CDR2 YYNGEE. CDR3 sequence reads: CASSLSGGPSYEQYF. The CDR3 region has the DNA TGTGCCAGCAGCCTCAGCGGGGGCCCTTCCTACGAGCAGTACTTC.

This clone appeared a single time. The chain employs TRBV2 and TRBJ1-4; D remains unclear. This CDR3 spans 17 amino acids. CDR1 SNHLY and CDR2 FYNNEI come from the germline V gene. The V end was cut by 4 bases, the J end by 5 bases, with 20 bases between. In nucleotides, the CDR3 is TGTGCCAGCAGTGTGTTTCGAGCCTCCTTAGCAAATGAAAAACTGTTTTTT. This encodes CASSVFRASLANEKLFF.